This T cell receptor (beta chain) was documented in a study of blood T cells in healthy people across ages. Combining a sample-barcoded 5' primer with a J-beta primer mix, a second PCR ran for about 7 to 11 cycles. TCRdb reprocessed the 5' RACE reads with MiXCR, giving one entry per CDR3 protein. This table holds approximately 580,000 distinct CDR3 sequences, 20% to 30% found once. CDR3 length equals 16 residues. Germline values: CDR1 DFQATT, CDR2 SNEGSKA (reference sequence). Trimming took off 3 bases at V and 0 bases at J, with 16 bases between the two ends. The same specimen was also included in a second study, on T cells of mothers and their children.

The specimen sequenced was blood. The TCR originated in a boy younger than 18 in good health. The chain uses TRBV20-1 and TRBJ2-3, with D perhaps matching TRBD1 or TRBD2 (5 bases each). The chain's CDR3 is CSARSIWGSSTDTQYF. Written as DNA, the CDR3 is TGCAGTGCTAGGAGTATATGGGGGTCTAGCACAGATACGCAGTATTTT.